These T cell receptor beta chains were read from a single sample in a study of cytomegalovirus exposure and HLA in healthy donors. TCRdb's copy holds only in-frame clones and misses some; the assay was immunoSEQ multiplex PCR. The data contain fewer than 200,000 clones, more than 85% of them singletons. Sequencing was carried out using PBMCs. Every receptor here comes from a girl under three years old in good health and CMV-seronegative. Both conserved end residues are part of each CDR3. A D gene is named only where the DNA matches it firmly. Clone size is not always given. Where it is, it says once, few, many or a class for expanded clones.

j_call: TRBJ2-7; d_call: TRBD1; clone_size: -; cdr3_length: 14; v_call: TRBV7-8; cdr3_aa: CASSPRRGLNEQYF; cdr3_nt: TGTGCCAGCAGCCCCCGCAGGGGGCTAAACGAGCAGTACTTC
j_call: TRBJ2-7; d_call: -; clone_size: -; cdr3_length: 14; v_call: TRBV30; cdr3_aa: CAWSPGNVFYEQYF; cdr3_nt: TGTGCCTGGAGTCCAGGGAATGTATTTTACGAGCAGTACTTC
j_call: TRBJ2-7; d_call: -; clone_size: once; cdr3_length: 14; v_call: TRBV11-3; cdr3_aa: CASSPSGARYEQYF; cdr3_nt: TGTGCCAGCAGCCCCAGCGGAGCCCGCTACGAGCAGTACTTC
j_call: TRBJ1-6; d_call: -; clone_size: -; cdr3_length: 14; v_call: TRBV5-1; cdr3_aa: CASSFGQKDSPLHF; cdr3_nt: TGCGCCAGCAGCTTCGGACAGAAGGATTCACCCCTCCACTTT
j_call: TRBJ2-1; d_call: -; clone_size: -; cdr3_length: 14; v_call: TRBV5-1; cdr3_aa: CASSPGAHYNEQFF; cdr3_nt: TGCGCCAGCAGTCCGGGAGCGCACTACAATGAGCAGTTCTTC
j_call: TRBJ2-3; d_call: TRBD2; clone_size: -; cdr3_length: 15; v_call: TRBV6-5; cdr3_aa: CASRPLAGGTDTQYF; cdr3_nt: TGTGCCAGCAGGCCTCTAGCGGGGGGTACAGATACGCAGTATTTT
j_call: TRBJ2-7; d_call: TRBD2; clone_size: -; cdr3_length: 17; v_call: TRBV5-4; cdr3_aa: CASSLDLTSGLSYEQYF; cdr3_nt: TGTGCCAGCAGCTTAGACCTTACTAGCGGGCTCTCCTACGAGCAGTACTTC
j_call: TRBJ2-4; d_call: TRBD2; clone_size: -; cdr3_length: 17; v_call: TRBV15; cdr3_aa: CATSRLAGGVAKNIQYF; cdr3_nt: TGTGCCACCAGCAGACTAGCGGGAGGTGTAGCCAAAAACATTCAGTACTTC
j_call: TRBJ1-5; d_call: TRBD1; clone_size: -; cdr3_length: 16; v_call: TRBV4-1; cdr3_aa: CASSHRTGNGNQPQHF; cdr3_nt: TGCGCCAGCAGCCACCGGACAGGGAATGGGAATCAGCCCCAGCATTTT
j_call: TRBJ2-1; d_call: -; clone_size: -; cdr3_length: 12; v_call: TRBV7-3; cdr3_aa: CASSATAGEQFF; cdr3_nt: TGTGCCAGCAGCGCGACTGCGGGCGAGCAGTTCTTC
j_call: TRBJ2-1; d_call: TRBD2; clone_size: -; cdr3_length: 14; v_call: TRBV9; cdr3_aa: CASSVALGGNEQFF; cdr3_nt: TGTGCCAGCAGCGTAGCTTTGGGGGGGAATGAGCAGTTCTTC
j_call: TRBJ1-3; d_call: -; clone_size: -; cdr3_length: 15; v_call: TRBV10-3; cdr3_aa: CAISGGGSSGNTIYF; cdr3_nt: TGTGCCATCAGTGGAGGCGGCAGCTCTGGAAACACCATATATTTT
j_call: TRBJ2-1; d_call: -; clone_size: -; cdr3_length: 15; v_call: TRBV5-1; cdr3_aa: CASSLVGALGNEQFF; cdr3_nt: TGCGCCAGCAGCTTGGTAGGGGCGCTGGGCAATGAGCAGTTCTTC
j_call: TRBJ1-1; d_call: TRBD1; clone_size: -; cdr3_length: 14; v_call: TRBV4-1; cdr3_aa: CASSQVQGGTEAFF; cdr3_nt: TGCGCCAGCAGCCAAGTTCAGGGGGGCACTGAAGCTTTCTTT
j_call: TRBJ1-5; d_call: -; clone_size: -; cdr3_length: 15; v_call: TRBV19; cdr3_aa: CASSISGGSNQPQHF; cdr3_nt: TGTGCCAGTAGTATATCCGGGGGTAGCAATCAGCCCCAGCATTTT
j_call: TRBJ2-3; d_call: TRBD2; clone_size: once; cdr3_length: 19; v_call: TRBV7-9; cdr3_aa: CASSLELRLAGGPTDTQYF; cdr3_nt: TGTGCCAGCAGCTTAGAGCTCCGACTAGCGGGAGGGCCCACAGATACGCAGTATTTT
j_call: TRBJ2-7; d_call: TRBD2; clone_size: once; cdr3_length: 14; v_call: TRBV6-5; cdr3_aa: CASSYWRESYEQYF; cdr3_nt: TGTGCCAGCAGTTATTGGCGGGAGTCCTACGAGCAGTACTTC
j_call: TRBJ2-7; d_call: -; clone_size: -; cdr3_length: 15; v_call: TRBV21-1; cdr3_aa: CASSKAQSGDDEQYF; cdr3_nt: TGTGCCAGCAGCAAAGCGCAGTCGGGAGACGACGAGCAGTACTTC
j_call: TRBJ1-1; d_call: TRBD1; clone_size: -; cdr3_length: 15; v_call: TRBV5-1; cdr3_aa: CASSLGQGGNTEAFF; cdr3_nt: TGCGCCAGCAGCTTAGGGCAGGGGGGGAACACTGAAGCTTTCTTT
j_call: TRBJ1-1; d_call: TRBD1; clone_size: -; cdr3_length: 14; v_call: TRBV29-1; cdr3_aa: CSVWTGKMNTEAFF; cdr3_nt: TGCAGCGTCTGGACAGGGAAAATGAACACTGAAGCTTTCTTT
j_call: TRBJ2-5; d_call: TRBD2; clone_size: -; cdr3_length: 19; v_call: TRBV7-3; cdr3_aa: CASSPTGLAGGPVVETQYF; cdr3_nt: TGTGCCAGCAGCCCGACAGGACTAGCGGGGGGGCCGGTTGTTGAGACCCAGTACTTC
j_call: TRBJ2-1; d_call: TRBD2; clone_size: -; cdr3_length: 15; v_call: TRBV10-1; cdr3_aa: CASGRTSGGPNEQFF; cdr3_nt: TGCGCCAGCGGAAGGACTAGCGGGGGGCCCAATGAGCAGTTCTTC
j_call: TRBJ1-6; d_call: -; clone_size: -; cdr3_length: 15; v_call: TRBV2; cdr3_aa: CASSERPSYNSPLHF; cdr3_nt: TGTGCCAGCAGTGAGAGGCCCTCCTATAATTCACCCCTCCACTTT
j_call: TRBJ2-1; d_call: TRBD2; clone_size: -; cdr3_length: 15; v_call: TRBV5-1; cdr3_aa: CASSLSRGGLNEQFF; cdr3_nt: TGCGCCAGCAGCTTGAGCCGGGGGGGCCTGAATGAGCAGTTCTTC
j_call: TRBJ2-3; d_call: TRBD2; clone_size: -; cdr3_length: 17; v_call: TRBV25-1; cdr3_aa: CASSEPRLAGGPDTQYF; cdr3_nt: TGTGCCAGCAGTGAACCTCGACTAGCGGGGGGCCCAGATACGCAGTATTTT
j_call: TRBJ1-1; d_call: -; clone_size: -; cdr3_length: 12; v_call: TRBV29-1; cdr3_aa: CSAGIVNTEAFF; cdr3_nt: TGCAGCGCCGGGATCGTGAACACTGAAGCTTTCTTT
j_call: TRBJ2-1; d_call: TRBD2; clone_size: -; cdr3_length: 13; v_call: TRBV30; cdr3_aa: CAWSRGLASEQFF; cdr3_nt: TGTGCCTGGAGTAGGGGACTAGCGAGTGAGCAGTTCTTC
j_call: TRBJ2-7; d_call: -; clone_size: -; cdr3_length: 14; v_call: TRBV10-1; cdr3_aa: CASSESNIVYERVF; cdr3_nt: TGCGCCAGCAGTGAGTCGAACATCGTCTACGAGCGTGTCTTC
j_call: TRBJ1-2; d_call: TRBD1; clone_size: -; cdr3_length: 16; v_call: TRBV5-1; cdr3_aa: CASSFPQGQGPSGYTF; cdr3_nt: TGCGCCAGCAGCTTTCCTCAAGGACAGGGTCCGTCCGGCTACACCTTC
j_call: TRBJ1-2; d_call: TRBD1; clone_size: -; cdr3_length: 15; v_call: TRBV5-1; cdr3_aa: CASSFAGTGSYGYTF; cdr3_nt: TGCGCCAGCAGCTTCGCCGGGACAGGTAGTTATGGCTACACCTTC
j_call: TRBJ2-1; d_call: -; clone_size: -; cdr3_length: 15; v_call: TRBV5-1; cdr3_aa: CASSPEPGRTNEQFF; cdr3_nt: TGCGCCAGCAGCCCGGAACCTGGGAGGACCAATGAGCAGTTCTTC